This T cell receptor beta chain was observed in a study of T cells in Graves' hyperthyroidism and ophthalmopathy. The diagnostic basis comprised clinical symptoms, serum thyroxine and TRAb, thyroid ultrasound and orbital computed tomography. In the case of this clonotype: Its antigen is not identified.

General study points: The blood repertoire included most of the expanded thyroid clonotypes above 0.001.

Authors of the study amplified TCR beta CDR3 regions from RNA transcripts. The HTBI primer set was used in a first-round RT-PCR of the TCR CDR3. From the multiplex PCR reads, TCRdb called clonotypes with MiXCR, one entry per CDR3 protein. The table lists more than 300,000 distinct CDR3 sequences, about 18% of them singletons, with roughly 35% in the top ten. Losses at the gene ends were 4 bases for V and 0 bases for J; bases not matched to a gene: 6. This CDR3 is 16 amino acids long. Germline CDR1 and CDR2: KGHSH and LQKENI. The sequence was collected from a woman in her 30s with Graves' hyperthyroidism that later progressed to Graves' ophthalmopathy. The sample was blood. This chain connects TRBV18 to TRBJ2-1; 7 bases are a match to TRBD1. CDR3 in DNA: TGTGCCAGCTCACACGGGACAGCCAGCTCCTACAATGAGCAGTTCTTC. It is translated as CASSHGTASSYNEQFF.